Shown below are 21 T cell receptor beta chains from a single sample sequenced in a study of cytomegalovirus exposure and HLA in healthy donors. PCR employed 60 Vbeta and 13 Jbeta primers. This table comes from immunoSEQ multiplex PCR, and its TCRdb copy is limited to in-frame clones, with some not included. This table holds about 130,000 clones. Sequences were obtained from PBMCs. These receptors all stem from a man aged 35 to 55 in good health and CMV-seronegative.

The rearrangement links TRBV30 to TRBJ2-3; the D is unclear. CDR1 GTSNPN and CDR2 SVGIG come from the germline V gene (reference sequence). Trimming removed 1 base from V and 1 base from J, with 6 bases in between. This CDR3 comprises 13 residues. DNA for the CDR3: TGTGCCTGGAGTGATAGCCGCACAGATACGCAGTATTTT. This gives the protein CAWSDSRTDTQYF.

As concerns this clone: Other DNA sequences in this specimen translate into the identical CDR3. The chain links TRBV6-5 to TRBJ1-2; 9 nucleotides align to TRBD1. From germline, CDR1 is MNHEY and CDR2 SVGAGI. The CDR3 has 15 amino acids. Trimming took 0 bases from V and 2 from J; bases not matched to a gene: 1. The CDR3 nucleotides are TGTGCCAGCAGTTACTCGGGACAGGGCAACTATGGCTACACCTTC. It encodes CASSYSGQGNYGYTF.

The chain has TRBV30 and TRBJ2-5; TRBD2 aligns across 8 bases. The CDR3 is 16 amino acids. J was trimmed by 3 bases and V by 0 bases; bases with no gene match: 9. CDR1 and CDR2 from the germline V gene are GTSNPN and SVGIG (reference sequence). CDR3 bases: TGTGCCTGGAGTGTATTCGTTGGCGGGAGGAAAGAGACCCAGTACTTC. Translating gives CAWSVFVGGRKETQYF.

V is TRBV6-5 and J is TRBJ1-5; a weak D match, TRBD1 (6 bases). V gave up 5 bases and J gave up 6 bases, with 17 bases separating them. This CDR3 has 15 residues. Per the germline V gene, CDR1 is MNHEY and CDR2 is SVGAGI. CDR3 coding DNA: TGTGCCAGCAGTCCGGACAGTCTGTTGGCTCAGCCCCAGCATTTT. Translating gives CASSPDSLLAQPQHF.

The V gene is TRBV20-1, the J gene TRBJ2-3; D remains ambiguous. Trimming shortened V by 8 bases and J by 6 bases, and 6 bases separated the two germline ends. The CDR3 consists of 9 residues. Germline lookup yields CDR1 DFQATT and CDR2 SNEGSKA (reference sequence). CDR3 DNA sequence: TGCAGTCTCAGTGATACGCAGTATTTT. This sequence encodes CSLSDTQYF.

The V call is TRBV7-2, the J call TRBJ1-4, with D perhaps TRBD1 (5 bases). Trimming took 8 bases from V and 2 from J, leaving 15 bases between them. Germline V gene lookup returns CDR1 SGHTA and CDR2 FQGNSA. This CDR3 has 15 amino acids. Here the CDR3 reads CASAERGRTNEKLFF. The CDR3 bases are TGTGCCAGCGCTGAGCGGGGGAGGACTAATGAAAAACTGTTTTTT.

The chain combines TRBV29-1 with TRBJ1-4; 10 positions match TRBD1. The CDR3 is made up of 13 amino acids. The V and J ends lost 6 bases and 8 bases, in that order; junction bases with no gene match: 6. The V gene's germline CDR1 is SQVTM and CDR2 ANQGSEA. CDR3 DNA sequence: TGCAGCGTAACGGGACAGGGGAACGAAAAACTGTTTTTT. Its translation is CSVTGQGNEKLFF.

The rearrangement uses TRBV28 and TRBJ2-7, with TRBD2 matching over 7 bases. The V gene end was trimmed by 8 bases and the J gene end by 3 bases; junction bases not matched to a gene: 4. This CDR3 is 12 amino acids long. CDR1 MDHEN and CDR2 SYDVKM come from the germline V gene. Written as DNA, the CDR3 is TGTGCCAGCCAGCGGGGACTCTACGAGCAGTACTTC. Translation gives CASQRGLYEQYF.

V is TRBV18 and J is TRBJ1-1, with 7 bases fitting TRBD1. With 3 bases clipped from V and 4 bases from J, the junction kept 8 bases outside the gene matches. Germline CDR1 is KGHSH and CDR2 is LQKENI. The CDR3 is made up of 15 amino acids. The CDR3 region has the DNA TGTGCCAGCTCACCCAGAACAGGGGACGGCACTGAAGCTTTCTTT. Protein sequence: CASSPRTGDGTEAFF.

The rearrangement joins TRBV5-1 to TRBJ1-2; 11 bases match TRBD1. CDR3 size: 15 residues. Germline-derived CDR1 and CDR2 are SGHRS and YFSETQ. The junction had 7 bases not matched to a gene; V was cut back by 2 bases and J by 7 bases. The CDR3 DNA reads TGCGCCAGCAGCTTCGCCGGGACAGGGGGTATTGGCTACACCTTC. This codes for CASSFAGTGGIGYTF. Drawing the rest from reference TRBV5-1 and TRBJ1-2, the complete variable domain is KAGVTQTPRYLIKTRGQQVTLSCSPISGHRSVSWYQQTPGQGLQFLFEYFSETQRNKGNFPGRFSGRQFSNSRSEMNVSTLELGDSALYLCASSFAGTGGIGYTFGSGTRLTVV.

The genes are TRBV30 and TRBJ2-4; 7 nucleotides match TRBD2. Germline-derived CDR1 and CDR2 are GTSNPN and SVGIG (reference sequence). CDR3 length equals 14 residues. The J segment lost 1 base and the V segment lost 2 bases, leaving 2 bases of the junction unmatched. The CDR3 region is CAWSLGGAKNIQYF. As DNA, the CDR3 is TGTGCCTGGAGTCTGGGGGGGGCCAAAAACATTCAGTACTTC.

This rearrangement joins TRBV9 to TRBJ2-1, with D perhaps matching TRBD1 (5 bases). Germline V gene lookup returns CDR1 SGDLS and CDR2 YYNGEE. Trimming took off 0 bases at V and 12 bases at J, with 13 bases between the two ends. The CDR3 is 13 amino acids. CDR3: CASSVVVGAWQFF. The CDR3, as DNA: TGTGCCAGCAGCGTAGTTGTTGGGGCTTGGCAGTTCTTC.

The chain links TRBV7-6 to TRBJ2-7; 8 bases are shared with TRBD1. V dropped 1 base and J dropped 2; count of bases not matched to a gene: 7. The CDR3 spans 16 residues. In germline, CDR1 is SGHVS, CDR2 FNYEAQ. In nucleotides, the CDR3 is TGTGCCAGCAGCTTAGTCCCGGGACAGGTCGCCTACGAGCAGTACTTC. It is translated as CASSLVPGQVAYEQYF.

The rearrangement uses TRBV9 and TRBJ2-3; D is ambiguous. The CDR3 totals 13 residues. Germline CDR1 and CDR2: SGDLS and YYNGEE. The V gene lost 4 bases and the J gene lost 1 base, with 7 bases spanning the gap. The CDR3 loop reads CASSPSRTDTQYF. The CDR3 DNA is TGTGCCAGCAGCCCGAGTCGCACAGATACGCAGTATTTT.

The chain employs TRBV9 and TRBJ2-7; 8 bases agree with TRBD2. The CDR3 length is 16 residues. Trimming took 4 bases from V and 3 from J; bases not matched to a gene: 12. Germline CDR1 is SGDLS and CDR2 is YYNGEE. This CDR3 is CASSSTGGGPNYEQYF. The CDR3 nucleotides are TGTGCCAGCAGCTCTACCGGGGGGGGGCCGAACTACGAGCAGTACTTC.

The chain is built from TRBV14 and TRBJ2-7; tentative D call: TRBD2 (5 bases). Germline CDR1 reads SGHDN; CDR2 reads FVKESK. This CDR3 has 15 amino acids. V lost 0 bases and J lost 3, with 12 bases in between. The CDR3 nucleotides read TGTGCCAGCAGCCAAGAGACCCGGACTTACTACGAGCAGTACTTC. This sequence encodes CASSQETRTYYEQYF.

The chain uses TRBV5-1 and TRBJ2-6; 9 bases map to TRBD2. The CDR3 has 19 amino acids. V trimming: 3 bases; J trimming: 0 bases; junction bases outside the gene matches: 10. Looked up from germline, CDR1 is SGHRS and CDR2 is YFSETQ. CDR3 nucleotide sequence: TGCGCCAGCAGCTCGACTAGCGGAGTCATCCTCTCTGGGGCCAACGTCCTGACTTTC. The encoded protein is CASSSTSGVILSGANVLTF.

V and J are TRBV15 and TRBJ2-6; maybe TRBD1 (5 bases). Germline CDR1 LNHNV, CDR2 YYDKDF (reference sequence). This CDR3 has 16 residues. Between the trimmed V and J ends, which lost 0 bases and 2 bases, there was a span of 8 bases. CDR3 nucleotide sequence: TGTGCCACCAGCAGAGAAAGGGGTGCTGGGGCCAACGTCCTGACTTTC. Translated, it gives CATSRERGAGANVLTF.

This chain links TRBV5-4 with TRBJ1-2, with 7 bases fitting TRBD1. V was pared by 3 bases and J by 4 bases, with 6 bases of the junction left unmatched. The CDR3 spans 14 residues. Per germline, CDR1 SGHNT and CDR2 YYREEE (reference sequence). The CDR3 DNA reads TGTGCCAGCAGCTCTGTGGGACAGCTCTATGGCTACACCTTC. Its protein product is CASSSVGQLYGYTF.

The chain uses TRBV7-2 and TRBJ1-1; D gene ambiguous. This CDR3 is built from 13 residues. Germline loops: CDR1 SGHTA, CDR2 FQGNSA. V lost 2 bases to trimming and J lost 7 bases, with 11 bases between them. Here the CDR3 reads CASSLSRSLEAFF. For the CDR3, the DNA is TGTGCCAGCAGCTTATCGAGGTCCCTTGAAGCTTTCTTT. Complete variable domain (other parts from reference TRBV7-2 and TRBJ1-1): GAGVSQSPSNKVTEKGKDVELRCDPISGHTALYWYRQSLGQGLEFLIYFQGNSAPDKSGLPSDRFSAERTGGSVSTLTIQRTQQEDSAVYLCASSLSRSLEAFFGQGTRLTVV.

This chain connects TRBV11-3 to TRBJ2-5; 12 bases match TRBD1. Germline V lookup: CDR1 SGHNT, CDR2 YENEEA. V shed 5 bases and J 6 bases; nucleotides not matched to a gene: 10. CDR3 length equals 16 residues. The CDR3: CASSHSGTGGFQTQYF. CDR3 coding DNA: TGTGCCAGCAGCCATTCCGGGACAGGGGGCTTCCAGACCCAGTACTTC.